A selection of T cell receptor beta chains follows, all from one sample in a study of cytomegalovirus exposure and HLA in healthy donors. Assay used: immunoSEQ multiplex PCR; TCRdb lists only in-frame clones, some missing. The repertoire holds about 180,000 clones, with about three quarters as singletons. The specimen was PBMCs. The receptor set was obtained from a man aged 35 to 55 in good health and CMV-seronegative. CDR3s include the opening cysteine and the closing phenylalanine or tryptophan. A D gene is named only where the DNA matches it firmly. The listing skips clone size in some rows; elsewhere it reads once, few, many or a size class.

clone_size j_call d_call cdr3_length v_call cdr3_aa cdr3_nt
once TRBJ2-7 TRBD2 14 TRBV6-6 CASGEREEGHEQYF TGTGCCAGCGGTGAGCGGGAGGAGGGTCACGAGCAGTACTTC
. TRBJ2-3 TRBD2 15 TRBV9 CASSPGTNPSDTQYF TGTGCCAGCAGCCCCGGGACTAACCCGTCAGATACGCAGTATTTT
. TRBJ2-2 . 15 TRBV2 CASRRTSVHGGELFF TGTGCCAGCAGAAGGACTTCCGTGCATGGCGGGGAGCTGTTTTTT
. TRBJ2-5 TRBD2 16 TRBV11-3 CASSPRLAGDQETQYF TGTGCCAGCAGCCCACGACTAGCGGGAGACCAAGAGACCCAGTACTTC
. TRBJ2-7 TRBD2 15 TRBV2 CASRPSAGIAYEQYF TGTGCCAGCCGACCTTCAGCGGGGATCGCCTACGAGCAGTACTTC
. TRBJ1-6 . 14 TRBV7-9 CASSLGRGNSPLHF TGTGCCAGCAGCTTGGGCAGGGGTAATTCACCCCTCCACTTT
once TRBJ1-1 . 13 TRBV15 CATRVRGNTEAFF TGTGCCACCAGAGTACGGGGGAACACTGAAGCTTTCTTT
. TRBJ2-7 . 15 TRBV7-8 CASSSTPTGSYEQYF TGTGCCAGCAGCTCCACCCCCACGGGTTCCTACGAGCAGTACTTC
. TRBJ2-6 . 19 TRBV7-9 CASSLGQRGEISGANVLTF TGTGCCAGCAGCTTAGGGCAACGGGGAGAGATCTCTGGGGCCAACGTCCTGACTTTC
. TRBJ2-5 TRBD2 18 TRBV5-1 CASSSPWTSGGARETQYF TGCGCCAGCAGCTCCCCGTGGACTAGCGGGGGGGCCCGGGAGACCCAGTACTTC
. TRBJ1-5 TRBD1 15 TRBV19 CASRTGGYSNQPQHF TGTGCCAGTAGAACAGGGGGCTATAGCAATCAGCCCCAGCATTTT
. TRBJ1-4 . 15 TRBV27 CASSFLDSTNEKLFF TGTGCCAGCAGTTTCCTAGACTCAACTAATGAAAAACTGTTTTTT
. TRBJ1-6 . 14 TRBV30 CAWRSSSYNSPLHF TGTGCCTGGAGGTCGAGCTCCTATAATTCACCCCTCCACTTT
. TRBJ2-7 . 13 TRBV7-9 CSSSPSSSYEQYF TGTTCCAGCAGCCCCTCTTCCAGCTACGAGCAGTACTTC
. TRBJ1-1 . 13 TRBV6-6 CASSYDRPTEAFF TGTGCCAGCAGTTACGACAGGCCAACTGAAGCTTTCTTT